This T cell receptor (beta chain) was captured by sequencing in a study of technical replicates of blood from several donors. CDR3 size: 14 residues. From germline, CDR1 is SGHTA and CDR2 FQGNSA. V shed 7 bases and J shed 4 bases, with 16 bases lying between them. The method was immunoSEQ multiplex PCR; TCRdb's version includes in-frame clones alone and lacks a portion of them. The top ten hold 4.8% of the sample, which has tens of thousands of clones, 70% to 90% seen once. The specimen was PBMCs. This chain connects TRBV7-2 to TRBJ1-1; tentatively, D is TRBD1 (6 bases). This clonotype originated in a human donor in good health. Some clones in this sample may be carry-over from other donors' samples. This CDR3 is CASITKGGATEAFF. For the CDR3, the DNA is TGTGCCAGCATCACTAAGGGGGGGGCCACTGAAGCTTTCTTT.